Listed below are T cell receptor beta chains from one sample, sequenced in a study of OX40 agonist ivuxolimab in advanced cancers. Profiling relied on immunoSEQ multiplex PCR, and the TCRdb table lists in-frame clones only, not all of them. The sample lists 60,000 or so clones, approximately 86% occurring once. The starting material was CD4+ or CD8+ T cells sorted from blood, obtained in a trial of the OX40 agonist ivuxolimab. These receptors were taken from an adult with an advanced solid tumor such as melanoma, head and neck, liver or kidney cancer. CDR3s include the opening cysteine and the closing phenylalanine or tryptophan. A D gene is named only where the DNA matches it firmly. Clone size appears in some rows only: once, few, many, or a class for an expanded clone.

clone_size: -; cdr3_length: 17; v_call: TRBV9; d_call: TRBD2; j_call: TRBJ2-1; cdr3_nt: TGTGCCAGCAGCGTAGTCGCTAGCGGGAACATGGTTGGTGAGCAGTTCTTC; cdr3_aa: CASSVVASGNMVGEQFF
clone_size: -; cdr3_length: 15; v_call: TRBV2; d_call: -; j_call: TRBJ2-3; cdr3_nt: TGTGCCAGCGGAGCGGAGTGGGCGGGGACAGATACGCAGTATTTT; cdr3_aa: CASGAEWAGTDTQYF
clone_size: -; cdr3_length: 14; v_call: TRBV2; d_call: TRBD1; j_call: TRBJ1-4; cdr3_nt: TGTGCCAGCAGTTCAGGGGGGGCTAATGAAAAACTGTTTTTT; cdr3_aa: CASSSGGANEKLFF
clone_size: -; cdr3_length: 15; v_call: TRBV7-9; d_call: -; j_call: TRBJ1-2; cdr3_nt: TGTGCCAGCAGCCCTCGACACCAGTCTAACTATGGCTACACCTTC; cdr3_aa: CASSPRHQSNYGYTF
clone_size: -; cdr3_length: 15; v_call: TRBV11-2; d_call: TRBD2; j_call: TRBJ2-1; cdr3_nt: TGTGCCAGCAGCTTAGGGGCTAGCGGTGTCAATGAGCAGTTCTTC; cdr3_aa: CASSLGASGVNEQFF
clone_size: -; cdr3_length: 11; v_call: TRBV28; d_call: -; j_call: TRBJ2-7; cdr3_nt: TGTGCCAGCAGCCAACGGTACGAGCAGTACTTC; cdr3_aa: CASSQRYEQYF
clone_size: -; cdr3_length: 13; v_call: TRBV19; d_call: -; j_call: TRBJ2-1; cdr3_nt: TGTGCCAGTAGAGCGGAGGCCCACAATGAGCAGTTCTTC; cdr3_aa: CASRAEAHNEQFF
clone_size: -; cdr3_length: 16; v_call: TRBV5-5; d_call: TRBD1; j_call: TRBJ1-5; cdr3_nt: TGTGCCAGCAGCGCCGGGACAGGGGTTTGGAATCAGCCCCAGCATTTT; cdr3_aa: CASSAGTGVWNQPQHF
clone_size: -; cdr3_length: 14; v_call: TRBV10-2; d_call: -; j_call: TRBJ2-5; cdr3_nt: TGCGCCAGCAGTGAGGTCGGGAAGAGGGAGACCCAGTACTTC; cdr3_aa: CASSEVGKRETQYF
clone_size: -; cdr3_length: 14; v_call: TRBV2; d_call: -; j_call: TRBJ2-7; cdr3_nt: TGTGCCAGCAGTGAAACTCGGGGTCTGTACGAGCAGTACTTC; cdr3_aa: CASSETRGLYEQYF
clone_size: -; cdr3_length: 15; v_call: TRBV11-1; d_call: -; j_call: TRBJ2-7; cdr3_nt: TGTGCCAGCAGCCCTCAAGGCAGGGGATCCTACGAGCAGTACTTC; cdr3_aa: CASSPQGRGSYEQYF
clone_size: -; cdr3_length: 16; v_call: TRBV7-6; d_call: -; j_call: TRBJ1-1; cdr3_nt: TGTGCCAGCAGCTTAGTACCGGCCCCGGGGGGGACTGAAGCTTTCTTT; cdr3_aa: CASSLVPAPGGTEAFF
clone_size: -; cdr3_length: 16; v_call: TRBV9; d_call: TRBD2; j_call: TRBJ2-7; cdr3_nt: TGTGCCAGCAGCGTAGCACCTAGCGGGAGTATCTACGAGCAGTACTTC; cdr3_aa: CASSVAPSGSIYEQYF
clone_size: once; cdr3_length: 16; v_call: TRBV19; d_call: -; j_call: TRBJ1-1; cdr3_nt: TGTGCCAGTAGTCCCCGTGTCGGGGGGGATAGGGCTGAAGCTTTCTTT; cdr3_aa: CASSPRVGGDRAEAFF
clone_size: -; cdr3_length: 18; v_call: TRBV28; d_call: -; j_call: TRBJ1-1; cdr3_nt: TGTGCCAGCAGTTTCCTGATAGGACTCCGAAATAGGAACACTGAAGCTTTCTTT; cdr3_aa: CASSFLIGLRNRNTEAFF
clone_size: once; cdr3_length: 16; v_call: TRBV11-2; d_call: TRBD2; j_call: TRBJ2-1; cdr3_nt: TGTGCCAGCAGCTTAGGGACTAGCGGGAGAGAAAATGAGCAGTTCTTC; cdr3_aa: CASSLGTSGRENEQFF
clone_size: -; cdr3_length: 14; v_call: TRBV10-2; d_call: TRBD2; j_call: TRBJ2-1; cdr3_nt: TGCGCCAGCAGTGGAGCTAGCGGGAGATATGAGCAGTTCTTC; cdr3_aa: CASSGASGRYEQFF
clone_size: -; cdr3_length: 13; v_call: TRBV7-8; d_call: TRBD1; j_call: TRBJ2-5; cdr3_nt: TGTGCCAGCAGTACCGGGACAGAAGAGACCCAGTACTTC; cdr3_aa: CASSTGTEETQYF
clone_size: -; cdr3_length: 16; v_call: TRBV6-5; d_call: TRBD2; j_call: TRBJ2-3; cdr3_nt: TGTGCCAGCAGTTCTTCCGGGACTAGCGGCACAGATACGCAGTATTTT; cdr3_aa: CASSSSGTSGTDTQYF
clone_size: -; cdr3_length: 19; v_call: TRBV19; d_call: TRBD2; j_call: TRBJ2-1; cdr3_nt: TGTGCCAGTAGTATAGATGGCCCGGGACTAGAATCCTCCTACAATGAGCAGTTCTTC; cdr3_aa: CASSIDGPGLESSYNEQFF
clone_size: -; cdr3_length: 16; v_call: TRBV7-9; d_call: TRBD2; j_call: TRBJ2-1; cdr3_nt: TGTGCCAGCAGCCTCTCGGGGACTACCTTCTACAATGAGCAGTTCTTC; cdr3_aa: CASSLSGTTFYNEQFF
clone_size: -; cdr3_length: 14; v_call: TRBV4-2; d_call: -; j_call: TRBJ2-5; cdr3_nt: TGTGCCAGCAGCTTCTTAGCGGTCCAAGAGACCCAGTACTTC; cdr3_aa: CASSFLAVQETQYF
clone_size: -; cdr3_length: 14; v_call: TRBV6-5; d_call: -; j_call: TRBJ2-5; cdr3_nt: TGTGCCAGCAGTTACCCCGGGGCAAGGGAGACCCAGTACTTC; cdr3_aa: CASSYPGARETQYF
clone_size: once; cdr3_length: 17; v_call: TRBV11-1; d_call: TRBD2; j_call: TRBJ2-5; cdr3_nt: TGTGCCAGCAGCATCGGTGGGACTAGCGGGGGACAGGAGACCCAGTACTTC; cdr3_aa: CASSIGGTSGGQETQYF
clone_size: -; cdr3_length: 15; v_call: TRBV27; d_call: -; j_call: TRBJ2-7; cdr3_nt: TGTGCCAGCAGTTCTGGGAGGGGGTGGAACTACGAGCAGTACTTC; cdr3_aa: CASSSGRGWNYEQYF
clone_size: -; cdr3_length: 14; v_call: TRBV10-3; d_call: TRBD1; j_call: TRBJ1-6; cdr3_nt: TGTGCCATCACCCAGGACAGGCGGAATTCACCCCTCCACTTT; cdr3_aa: CAITQDRRNSPLHF
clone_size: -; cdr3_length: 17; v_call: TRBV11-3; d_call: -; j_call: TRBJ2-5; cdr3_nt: TGTGCCAGCAGCCCAGGGGCCGGGGGGAGTTTCGTGGAGACCCAGTACTTC; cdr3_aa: CASSPGAGGSFVETQYF
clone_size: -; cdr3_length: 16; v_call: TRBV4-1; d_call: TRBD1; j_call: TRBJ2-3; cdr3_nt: TGCGCCAGCAGCCGCAAGGGACAGGACAGCACAGATACGCAGTATTTT; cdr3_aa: CASSRKGQDSTDTQYF
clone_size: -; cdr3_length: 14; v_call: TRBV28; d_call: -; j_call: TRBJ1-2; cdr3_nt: TGTGCCAGCAGTTTAGCCGGGCAATTCTATGGCTACACCTTC; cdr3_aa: CASSLAGQFYGYTF